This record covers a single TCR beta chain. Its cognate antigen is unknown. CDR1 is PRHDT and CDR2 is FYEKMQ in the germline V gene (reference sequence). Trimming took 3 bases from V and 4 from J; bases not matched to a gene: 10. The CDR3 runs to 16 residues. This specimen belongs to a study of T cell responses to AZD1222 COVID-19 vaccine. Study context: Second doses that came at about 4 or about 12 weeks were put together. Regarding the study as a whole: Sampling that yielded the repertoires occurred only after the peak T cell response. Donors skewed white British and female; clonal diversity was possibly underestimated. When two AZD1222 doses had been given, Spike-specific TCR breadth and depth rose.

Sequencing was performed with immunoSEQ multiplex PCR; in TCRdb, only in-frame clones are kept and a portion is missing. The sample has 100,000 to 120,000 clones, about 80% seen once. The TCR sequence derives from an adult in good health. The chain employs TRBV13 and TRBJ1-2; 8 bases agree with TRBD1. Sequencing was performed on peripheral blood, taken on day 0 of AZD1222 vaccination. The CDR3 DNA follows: TGTGCCAGCAGCTTCGGAGGACAGGGCGGAATCTATGGCTACACCTTC. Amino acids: CASSFGGQGGIYGYTF.